The sequence of this T cell receptor (beta chain) was determined in a study of T cell changes during pregnancy in multiple sclerosis. Clones were sequenced by immunoSEQ multiplex PCR, and TCRdb holds only the in-frame ones, with some missing. This table has about 80,000 clones, 92% appearing once. Germline values: CDR1 ENHRY, CDR2 SYGVKD. J was trimmed by 6 bases and V by 7 bases; bases with no gene match: 11. The CDR3 has 15 amino acids. This chain uses TRBV10-3 with TRBJ2-1; 8 bases fit TRBD2. The specimen was peripheral blood, collected before pregnancy. The receptor comes from a female donor with multiple sclerosis, enrolled in a pregnancy study. CDR3 region: CAITPGLGVGNEQFF. The CDR3 region has the DNA TGTGCCATCACCCCGGGACTAGGAGTAGGCAATGAGCAGTTCTTC.